What follows are 21 T cell receptor beta chains derived from one specimen sequenced in a study of T-cell reconstitution after alpha-beta-depleted transplantation in children. Preparation of the TCRbeta library used unique molecular identifiers. TCRdb reprocessed the PCR reads via MiXCR and lists one record per CDR3 protein. Among approximately 300,000 distinct CDR3 sequences listed, around a tenth were seen once. Sequenced here: PBMCs, sampled before TCRalphabeta/CD19-depleted stem cell transplant. The source of these receptors is a boy less than two years old with acute myeloid leukemia, due to receive a stem cell transplant.

This clonotype appeared many times. The genes are TRBV11-2 and TRBJ1-1; 11 nucleotides agree with TRBD1. In germline, CDR1 is SGHAT, CDR2 FQNNGV. The CDR3 covers 15 residues. V lost 1 base, J lost 8 bases, and 6 bases stayed unmatched. The CDR3 region has the DNA TGTGCCAGCAGCTTAGCCCCTCGGACAGGGGGCGAAGCTTTCTTT. Amino acid sequence: CASSLAPRTGGEAFF. Full variable domain (missing parts from reference TRBV11-2 and TRBJ1-1): EAGVAQSPRYKIIEKRQSVAFWCNPISGHATLYWYQQILGQGPKLLIQFQNNGVVDDSQLPKDRFSAERLKGVDSTLKIQPAKLEDSAVYLCASSLAPRTGGEAFFGQGTRLTVV.

This clonotype has at least ten counts. V usage is TRBV12-3 or TRBV12-4 and J usage is TRBJ2-2, with D possibly matching TRBD1 (6 bases). The CDR3 extends over 14 amino acids. V lost 6 bases, J lost 1 base, and 9 bases lay in between. CDR3 DNA sequence: TGTGCCAGCAGCCCAGGGGAGAACACCGGGGAGCTGTTTTTT. It encodes CASSPGENTGELFF.

This clonotype came up many times. The chain recombines TRBV15 with TRBJ2-7; D gene uncertain. With 3 bases removed from V and 6 bases from J, the gap between germline ends came to 9 bases. The CDR3 length is 12 residues. Germline V gives CDR1 LNHNV, CDR2 YYDKDF (reference sequence). CDR3 in DNA: TGTGCCACCAGCAGCGATTTGGGCGAGCAGTACTTC. Its protein is CATSSDLGEQYF.

The sample holds many counts of this clonotype. V is TRBV7-2 and J is TRBJ2-1; TRBD2 might be the D (5 bases). This CDR3 contains 13 residues. Germline CDR1 is SGHTA and CDR2 is FQGNSA. The ends were cut back, 8 bases at V and 6 bases at J, with 14 bases in the middle. In nucleotides, the CDR3 is TGTGCCAGCGGACGTGGACTTCTCAATGAGCAGTTCTTC. Translation gives CASGRGLLNEQFF. The whole variable domain, remainder taken from reference TRBV7-2 and TRBJ2-1, is GAGVSQSPSNKVTEKGKDVELRCDPISGHTALYWYRQSLGQGLEFLIYFQGNSAPDKSGLPSDRFSAERTGGSVSTLTIQRTQQEDSAVYLCASGRGLLNEQFFGPGTRLTVL.

This clonotype appeared a few times. V gene TRBV4-2 combines with J gene TRBJ2-7, with 7 nucleotides matching TRBD1. Per the germline V gene, CDR1 is LGHNA and CDR2 is YNFKEQ. Germline trimming cut 3 bases from V and 2 bases from J; bases unmatched to any gene: 10. The CDR3 has 16 residues. The CDR3 DNA sequence: TGTGCCAGCAGCCAGACCCCGACAGGGACCCCCTACGAGCAGTACTTC. Encoded protein: CASSQTPTGTPYEQYF.

This clonotype has at least ten counts. The J gene is TRBJ2-7, the V gene TRBV14; 8 bases fit TRBD2. The CDR3 loop spans 16 amino acids. The V and J ends lost 0 bases and 5 bases, in that order; junction bases with no gene match: 9. Germline assignment: CDR1 SGHDN and CDR2 FVKESK. CDR3 region: CASSQDKSGRINEQYF. In DNA, the CDR3 is TGTGCCAGCAGCCAAGATAAAAGCGGGAGAATAAACGAGCAGTACTTC.

This clonotype was picked up many times. The genes are TRBV28 and TRBJ2-7; 8 bases match TRBD2. The germline CDR1 and CDR2 sequences are MDHEN and SYDVKM. With V trimmed by 4 bases and J by 2 bases, 7 bases remained unmatched. The CDR3 is made up of 15 amino acids. The chain's CDR3 is CASSSLADLPYEQYF. DNA of the CDR3: TGTGCCAGCAGTTCACTAGCGGATTTACCCTACGAGCAGTACTTC.

There are many counts of this clonotype. The chain is built from TRBV4-3 and TRBJ2-5; 8 bases align to TRBD1. Trimming took 6 bases from V and 3 from J; bases not matched to a gene: 9. Per the germline V gene, CDR1 is LGHNA and CDR2 is YSLEER. The CDR3 totals 15 residues. The CDR3 sequence: CASSQEDRAKETQYF. The CDR3 nucleotides read TGCGCCAGCAGTCAGGAGGACAGGGCCAAAGAGACCCAGTACTTC.

This clonotype appeared a few times. The chain couples TRBV11-1 to TRBJ2-1; D may be TRBD1 or TRBD2 (5 bases each). The germline CDR1 and CDR2 sequences are SGHAT and FQDESV (reference sequence). The CDR3 runs to 18 residues. V was clipped by 0 bases and J by 3 bases, with 18 bases between them. CDR3 in DNA: TGTGCCAGCAGCTTAGCCGGGCAGGGAGTAAACTTCTACAATGAGCAGTTCTTC. This translates into CASSLAGQGVNFYNEQFF.

This clonotype occurred many times. The rearrangement joins TRBV4-2 to TRBJ2-1, with 11 bases that match TRBD2. The CDR3 length is 16 residues. V was clipped by 3 bases and J by 4 bases; unmatched bases: 5. Per germline, CDR1 LGHNA and CDR2 YNFKEQ. CDR3 DNA sequence: TGTGCCAGCAGCCACCGACTAGCGGGAAGGTACAATGAGCAGTTCTTC. Translated, it gives CASSHRLAGRYNEQFF.

As to this clonotype: One base away lies a much larger clone, so this may be a sequencing read error. V gene TRBV24-1 combines with J gene TRBJ2-5, with D hard to call. The CDR3 runs to 16 residues. Germline CDR1 and CDR2: KGHDR and SFDVKD. CDR3 protein: CAISDWSPGVRETQYF. The CDR3 DNA sequence: TGTGCCATCAGTGATTGGTCCCCTGGGGTACGGGAGACCCAGTACTTC.

In this sample, this clonotype turned up many times. V gene TRBV5-1 combines with J gene TRBJ2-3, with a tentative D call TRBD2 (6 bases). Trimming stripped 4 bases from V and 5 bases from J, with 14 bases between. Germline V CDR1 and CDR2: SGHRS, YFSETQ. This CDR3 region has 14 residues. The CDR3 DNA reads as TGCGCCAGCAGCGAGATTCCGGGGGTAGATACGCAGTATTTT. Its protein is CASSEIPGVDTQYF. Variable domain in full (rest from reference TRBV5-1 and TRBJ2-3): KAGVTQTPRYLIKTRGQQVTLSCSPISGHRSVSWYQQTPGQGLQFLFEYFSETQRNKGNFPGRFSGRQFSNSRSEMNVSTLELGDSALYLCASSEIPGVDTQYFGPGTRLTVL.

This clonotype was found many times. The chain employs TRBV10-3 and TRBJ1-2; 11 positions agree with TRBD1. This CDR3 comprises 15 residues. Germline assignment: CDR1 ENHRY and CDR2 SYGVKD. The V segment lost 0 bases and the J segment 6 bases; nucleotides outside the gene matches: 3. The CDR3, as DNA: TGTGCCATCAGTGAGTCAGGACAGGGGGCCCATGGCTACACCTTC. Encoded protein: CAISESGQGAHGYTF.

The chain recombines TRBV5-6 with TRBJ1-5, with D perhaps TRBD1 (6 bases). The CDR3 loop spans 15 amino acids. Trimming removed 3 bases at V and 5 bases at J, with 15 bases between. Germline V CDR1 and CDR2: SGHDT, YYEEEE. The CDR3 is CASSSSDRNYQPQHF. CDR3 bases: TGTGCCAGCAGCTCTTCAGACAGGAACTATCAGCCCCAGCATTTT.

This clonotype has a count of ten or more. The chain combines TRBV12-3 or TRBV12-4 with TRBJ1-1; 7 bases map to TRBD1. Unmatched junction bases numbered 6, after V lost 7 bases and J lost 1 base. The CDR3 sequence is 14 residues long. CDR3 loop: CASNPQGKNTEAFF. The CDR3, as DNA: TGTGCCAGCAACCCACAGGGGAAGAACACTGAAGCTTTCTTT.

This clonotype was seen at least ten times. The rearrangement joins TRBV25-1 to TRBJ2-3, with D unresolved. The germline V gene has CDR1 MGHDK and CDR2 SYGVNS. V was pared by 5 bases and J by 4 bases, with 7 bases between. This CDR3 has 12 residues. The DNA of the CDR3 is TGTGCCAGCAGTCAGTATGCAGATACGCAGTATTTT. Its protein is CASSQYADTQYF.

The sample holds many counts of this clonotype. This sequence joins TRBV28 and TRBJ1-6; no definite D call. The germline V gene has CDR1 MDHEN and CDR2 SYDVKM. There are 11 residues in the CDR3. Trimming stripped 2 bases from V and 15 bases from J, with 8 bases between. DNA of the CDR3: TGTGCCAGCAGTTTAAGACTCGGCCTCCACTTT. It yields the protein CASSLRLGLHF.

This clonotype was seen a handful of times. CDR3 amino acids: CASSLWGQGPYEQYF. Here the CDR3 DNA reads TGTGCCAGCAGCTTATGGGGACAGGGACCCTACGAGCAGTACTTC. This sequence joins TRBV13 and TRBJ2-7; TRBD1 matches at 9 bases. Germline assignment: CDR1 PRHDT and CDR2 FYEKMQ (reference sequence). The CDR3 is made up of 15 amino acids. Unmatched junction bases numbered 4, after V lost 2 bases and J lost 2 bases.

This clonotype was found many times. The chain joins TRBV29-1 to TRBJ2-3; no reliable D call. This CDR3 is built from 13 residues. V lost 1 base, J lost 0 bases, and 5 bases lay in between. The germline gives CDR1 SQVTM, CDR2 ANQGSEA. DNA for the CDR3: TGCAGCGTTGAAGTTCCGAGCACAGATACGCAGTATTTT. It encodes CSVEVPSTDTQYF.

This clonotype appeared many times. This chain joins TRBV5-1 and TRBJ2-5, with D hard to call. This CDR3 is built from 13 residues. Germline V lookup: CDR1 SGHRS, CDR2 YFSETQ. Trimming left V 4 bases short and J 5 bases short, with 12 bases between. DNA for the CDR3: TGCGCCAGCAGCAAGGACGGAGAGGAGACCCAGTACTTC. This gives the protein CASSKDGEETQYF. The entire variable domain, with the rest obtained from reference TRBV5-1 and TRBJ2-5, is as follows: KAGVTQTPRYLIKTRGQQVTLSCSPISGHRSVSWYQQTPGQGLQFLFEYFSETQRNKGNFPGRFSGRQFSNSRSEMNVSTLELGDSALYLCASSKDGEETQYFGPGTRLLVL.

This chain links TRBV4-2 with TRBJ2-2; 10 bases agree with TRBD2. J lost 4 bases, V lost 1 base, and 9 bases had no gene match. The CDR3 runs 18 residues. Germline CDR1 and CDR2: LGHNA and YNFKEQ. The CDR3 nucleotides read TGTGCCAGCAGCCAAGGAGGGCCTAGCGGGAGAAGCACCGGGGAGCTGTTTTTT. Amino acids: CASSQGGPSGRSTGELFF.